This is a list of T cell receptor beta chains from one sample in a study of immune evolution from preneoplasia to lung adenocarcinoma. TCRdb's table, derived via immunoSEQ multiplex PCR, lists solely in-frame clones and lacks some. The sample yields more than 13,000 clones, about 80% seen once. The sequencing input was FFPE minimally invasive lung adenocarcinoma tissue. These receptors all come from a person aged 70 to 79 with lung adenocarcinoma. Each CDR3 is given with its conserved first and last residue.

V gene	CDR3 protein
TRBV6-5	CASSTTGTQPQHF
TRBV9	CASGAGTSGEQFF
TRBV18	CASSPLQRGETQYF
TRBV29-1	CSVGVTGELFF
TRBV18	CASSPGIRLAGGSYEQYF
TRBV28	CASIPGGLRTDTQYF
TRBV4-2	CASSQDRGVGTEAFF
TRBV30	CAWMYTSGHEKLFF
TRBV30	CAWSLGPYNEQFF
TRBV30	CAWKGIGNTIYF
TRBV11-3	CASSRTADSYEQYF
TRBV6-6	CASSYGNSPLHF
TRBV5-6	CASSSGQGNEQYF
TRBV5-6	CASSGGLAGAEQFF
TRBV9	CASSDGQDHGELFF
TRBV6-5	CASSIGAGNTGELFF
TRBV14	CASSQMGLAGSSGYTF
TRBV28	CASAPGSVSYEQYF
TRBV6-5	CASSQTGVGTGELFF
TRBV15	CATSRELSLGQPQHF
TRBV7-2	CASSLGQGRTDTQYF
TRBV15	CATSRVRVRQVNEQFF
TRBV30	CAWLRAGSYEQYF
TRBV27	CASAWYNEQFF
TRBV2	CASRQDNQPQHF
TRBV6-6	CASSYSTISGNTIYF
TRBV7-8	CASSPDRGDGGYTF
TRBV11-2	CASSLDGTNEKLFF
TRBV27	CASSSTSWATEAFF
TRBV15	CATSRDGNDGYTF
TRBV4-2	CASSQGGTSSGANVLTF
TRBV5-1	CASRLDSSYEQYF
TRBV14	CASSQGMASTEAFF
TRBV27	CASSPGASVAAEKLFF
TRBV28	CASSGTSGDNEQFF
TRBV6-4	CAICGQDYEQYF
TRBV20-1	CRGYSTDTQYF
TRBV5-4	CASSPEGLPEAFF
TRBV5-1	CASSGGLYGYTF
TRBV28	CASSSLTTTSGTSYEQYF
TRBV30	CAWTRQGGEQYF
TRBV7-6	CASSRTSGSSYEQYF
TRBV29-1	CSVTVGETQYF
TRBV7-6	CASSPGPGFSGNTIYF
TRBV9	CASSVGSLTDTQYF
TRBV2	CASSRDSLQETQYF
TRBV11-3	CASSLTPLDWNTEAFF